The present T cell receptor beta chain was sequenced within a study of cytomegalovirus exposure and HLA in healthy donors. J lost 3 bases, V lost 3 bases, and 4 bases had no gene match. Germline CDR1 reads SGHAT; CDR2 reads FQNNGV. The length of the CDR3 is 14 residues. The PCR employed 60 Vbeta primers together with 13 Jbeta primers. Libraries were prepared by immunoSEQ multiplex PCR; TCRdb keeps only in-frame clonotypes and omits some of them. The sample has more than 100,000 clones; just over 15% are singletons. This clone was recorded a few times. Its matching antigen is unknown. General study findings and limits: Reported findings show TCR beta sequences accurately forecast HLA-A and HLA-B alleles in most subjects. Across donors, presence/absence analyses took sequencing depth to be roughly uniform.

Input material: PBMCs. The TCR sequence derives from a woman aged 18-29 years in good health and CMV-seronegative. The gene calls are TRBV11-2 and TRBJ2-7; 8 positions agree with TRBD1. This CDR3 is CASSFGTGVYEQYF. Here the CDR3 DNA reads TGTGCCAGCAGCTTCGGGACAGGCGTCTACGAGCAGTACTTC.